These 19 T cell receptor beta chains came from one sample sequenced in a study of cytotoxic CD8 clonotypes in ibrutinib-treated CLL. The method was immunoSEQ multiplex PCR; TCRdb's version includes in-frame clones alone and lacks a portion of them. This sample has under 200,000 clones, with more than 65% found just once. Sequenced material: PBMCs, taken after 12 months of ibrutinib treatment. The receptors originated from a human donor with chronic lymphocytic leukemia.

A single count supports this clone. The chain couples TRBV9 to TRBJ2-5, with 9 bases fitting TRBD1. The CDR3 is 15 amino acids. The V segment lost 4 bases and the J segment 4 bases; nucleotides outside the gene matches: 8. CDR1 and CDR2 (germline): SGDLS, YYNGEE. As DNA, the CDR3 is TGTGCCAGCAGCACTCAACAGGGGGCGCCAGAGACCCAGTACTTC. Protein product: CASSTQQGAPETQYF.

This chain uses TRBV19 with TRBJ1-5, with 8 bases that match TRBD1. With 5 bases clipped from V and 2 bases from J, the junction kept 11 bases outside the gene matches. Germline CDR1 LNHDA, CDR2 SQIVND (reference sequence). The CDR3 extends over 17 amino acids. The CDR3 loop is CASSVEPGGAGNQPQHF. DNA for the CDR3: TGTGCCAGTAGTGTCGAACCAGGGGGCGCGGGCAATCAGCCCCAGCATTTT. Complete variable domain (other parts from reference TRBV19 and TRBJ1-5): DGGITQSPKYLFRKEGQNVTLSCEQNLNHDAMYWYRQDPGQGLRLIYYSQIVNDFQKGDIAEGYSVSREKKESFPLTVTSAQKNPTAFYLCASSVEPGGAGNQPQHFGDGTRLSIL.

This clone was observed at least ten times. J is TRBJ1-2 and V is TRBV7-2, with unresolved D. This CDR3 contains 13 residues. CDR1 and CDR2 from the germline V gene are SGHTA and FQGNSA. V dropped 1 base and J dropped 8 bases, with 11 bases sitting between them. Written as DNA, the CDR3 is TGTGCCAGCAGCTTAGTGTCTGGGGAAGGCTACACCTTC. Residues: CASSLVSGEGYTF.

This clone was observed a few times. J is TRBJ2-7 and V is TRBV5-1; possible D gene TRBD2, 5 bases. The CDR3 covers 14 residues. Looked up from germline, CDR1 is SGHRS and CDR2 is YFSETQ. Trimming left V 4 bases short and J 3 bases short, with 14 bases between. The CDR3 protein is CASSPGPTSYEQYF. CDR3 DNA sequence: TGCGCCAGCAGCCCCGGGCCCACTAGCTACGAGCAGTACTTC.

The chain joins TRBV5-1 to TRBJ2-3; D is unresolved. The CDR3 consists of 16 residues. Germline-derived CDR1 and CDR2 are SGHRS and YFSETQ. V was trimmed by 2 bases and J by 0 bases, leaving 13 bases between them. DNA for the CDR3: TGCGCCAGCAGCTTAGTCCGGTCAAGAAGCACAGATACGCAGTATTTT. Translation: CASSLVRSRSTDTQYF.

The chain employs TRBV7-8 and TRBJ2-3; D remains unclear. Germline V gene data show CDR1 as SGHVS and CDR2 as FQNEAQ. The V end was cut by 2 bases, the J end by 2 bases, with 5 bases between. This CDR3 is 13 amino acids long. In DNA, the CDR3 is TGTGCCAGCAGCTTATCTGACACAGATACGCAGTATTTT. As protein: CASSLSDTDTQYF.

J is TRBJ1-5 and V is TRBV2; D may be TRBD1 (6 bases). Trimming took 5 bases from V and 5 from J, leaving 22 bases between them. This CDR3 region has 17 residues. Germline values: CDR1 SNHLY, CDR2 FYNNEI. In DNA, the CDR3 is TGTGCCAGCAGTACAAAGCTAAGGGGGTTGGGGGATCAGCCCCAGCATTTT. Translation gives CASSTKLRGLGDQPQHF.

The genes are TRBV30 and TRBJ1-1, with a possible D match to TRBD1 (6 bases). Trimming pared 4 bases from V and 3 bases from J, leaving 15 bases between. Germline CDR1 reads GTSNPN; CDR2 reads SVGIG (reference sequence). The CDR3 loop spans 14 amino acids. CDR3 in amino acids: CAWMSDYRDTEAFF. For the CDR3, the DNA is TGTGCCTGGATGTCTGATTACAGGGACACTGAAGCTTTCTTT. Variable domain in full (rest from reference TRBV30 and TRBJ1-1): SQTIHQWPATLVQPVGSPLSLECTVEGTSNPNLYWYRQAAGRGLQLLFYSVGIGQISSEVPQNLSASRPQDRQFILSSKKLLLSDSGFYLCAWMSDYRDTEAFFGQGTRLTVV.

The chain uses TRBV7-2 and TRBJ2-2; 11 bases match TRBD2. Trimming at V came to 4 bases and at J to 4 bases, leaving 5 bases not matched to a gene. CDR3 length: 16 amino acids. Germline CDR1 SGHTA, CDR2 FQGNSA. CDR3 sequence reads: CASSSVAGGPTGELFF. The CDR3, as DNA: TGTGCCAGCAGCTCTGTAGCGGGAGGGCCCACCGGGGAGCTGTTTTTT.

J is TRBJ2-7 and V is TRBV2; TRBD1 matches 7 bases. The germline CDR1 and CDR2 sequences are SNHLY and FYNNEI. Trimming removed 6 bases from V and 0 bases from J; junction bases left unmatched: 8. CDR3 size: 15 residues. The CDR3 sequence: CASRGDSELSYEQYF. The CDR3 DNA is TGTGCCAGCAGGGGGGACAGCGAGCTCTCCTACGAGCAGTACTTC.

The CDR3 nucleotides read TGTGCCAGCAGTTCATTCCTCGGCAATCAGCCCCAGCATTTT. Its protein is CASSSFLGNQPQHF. This chain links TRBV27 with TRBJ1-5; no clear D. Trimming took 4 bases from V and 2 from J, leaving 9 bases between them. Per the germline V gene, CDR1 is MNHEY and CDR2 is SMNVEV (reference sequence). The CDR3 is 14 residues long.

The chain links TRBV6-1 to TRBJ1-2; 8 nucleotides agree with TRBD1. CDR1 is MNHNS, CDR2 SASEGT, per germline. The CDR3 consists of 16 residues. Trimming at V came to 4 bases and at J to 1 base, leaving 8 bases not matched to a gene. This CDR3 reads CASSAPRDRLNYGYTF. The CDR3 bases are TGTGCCAGCAGTGCCCCTCGGGACAGGCTTAACTATGGCTACACCTTC.

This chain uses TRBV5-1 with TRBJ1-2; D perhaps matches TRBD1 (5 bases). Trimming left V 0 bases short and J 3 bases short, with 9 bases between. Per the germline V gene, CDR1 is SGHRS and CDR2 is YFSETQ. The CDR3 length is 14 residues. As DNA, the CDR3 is TGCGCCAGCAGCTTGGGGGACGGCTACTATGGCTACACCTTC. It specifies CASSLGDGYYGYTF. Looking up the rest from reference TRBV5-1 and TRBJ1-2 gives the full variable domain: KAGVTQTPRYLIKTRGQQVTLSCSPISGHRSVSWYQQTPGQGLQFLFEYFSETQRNKGNFPGRFSGRQFSNSRSEMNVSTLELGDSALYLCASSLGDGYYGYTFGSGTRLTVV.

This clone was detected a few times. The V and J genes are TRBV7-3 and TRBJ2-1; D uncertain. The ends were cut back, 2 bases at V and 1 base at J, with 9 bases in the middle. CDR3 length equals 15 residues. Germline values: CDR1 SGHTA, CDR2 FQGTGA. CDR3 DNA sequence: TGTGCCAGCAGCTTACAACCTATATCCTACAATGAGCAGTTCTTC. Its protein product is CASSLQPISYNEQFF.

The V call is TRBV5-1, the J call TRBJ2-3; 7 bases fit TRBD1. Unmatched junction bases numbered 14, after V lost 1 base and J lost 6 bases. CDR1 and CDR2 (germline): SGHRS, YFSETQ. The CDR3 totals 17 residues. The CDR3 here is CASSLRSTRGPSDTQYF. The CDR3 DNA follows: TGCGCCAGCAGCTTGCGTTCTACTAGGGGGCCATCGGATACGCAGTATTTT.

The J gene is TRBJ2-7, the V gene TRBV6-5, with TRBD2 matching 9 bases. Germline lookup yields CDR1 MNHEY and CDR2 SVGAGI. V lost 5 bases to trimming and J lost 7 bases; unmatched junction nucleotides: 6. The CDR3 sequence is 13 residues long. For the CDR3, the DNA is TGTGCCAGCAGTGTAGCGGGGGCCGGGGAGCAGTACTTC. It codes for CASSVAGAGEQYF.

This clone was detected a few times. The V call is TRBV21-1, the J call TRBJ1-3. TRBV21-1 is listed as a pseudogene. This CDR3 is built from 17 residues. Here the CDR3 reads CASSKVRTDLSGNTIYF. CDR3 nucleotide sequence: TGTGCCAGCAGCAAAGTGCGGACCGACCTGTCTGGAAACACCATATATTTT.

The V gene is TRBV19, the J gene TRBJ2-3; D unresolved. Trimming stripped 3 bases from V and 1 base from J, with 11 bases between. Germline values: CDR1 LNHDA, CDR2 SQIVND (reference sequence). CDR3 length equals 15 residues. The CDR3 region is CASSMTLFGTDTQYF. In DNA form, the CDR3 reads TGTGCCAGTAGTATGACGCTTTTTGGCACAGATACGCAGTATTTT. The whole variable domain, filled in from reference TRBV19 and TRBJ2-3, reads DGGITQSPKYLFRKEGQNVTLSCEQNLNHDAMYWYRQDPGQGLRLIYYSQIVNDFQKGDIAEGYSVSREKKESFPLTVTSAQKNPTAFYLCASSMTLFGTDTQYFGPGTRLTVL.

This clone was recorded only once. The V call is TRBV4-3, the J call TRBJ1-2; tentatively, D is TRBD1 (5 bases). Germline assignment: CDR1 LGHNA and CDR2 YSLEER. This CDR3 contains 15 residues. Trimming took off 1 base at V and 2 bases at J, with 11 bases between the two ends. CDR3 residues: CASSQVGARNYGYTF. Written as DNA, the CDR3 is TGCGCCAGCAGCCAAGTAGGGGCTCGGAACTATGGCTACACCTTC.